This passage covers 5 T cell receptor beta chains from one sample sequenced in a study of beta chain features in type 1 diabetes. The whole isolated RNA underwent reverse transcription, so sequencing captured expressed TCRB transcripts. TCRdb's copy holds only in-frame clones and misses some; the assay was immunoSEQ multiplex PCR. The top ten clones hold about 0.02% of a sample with nearly 700,000 clones, 13% of them seen once. General observations from the study: Type 1 diabetes patients showed a moderate but significant shortening of TCRB CDR3s in all four CD4+ subsets.

What these receptors recognize is not known. The sequenced material came from naive CD4+ T cells from blood. These receptors came from a man aged 18 to 29 with type 1 diabetes.

The V gene is TRBV15, the J gene TRBJ2-1; no reliable D call. V was shortened by 0 bases and J by 0 bases, with 9 bases between the two germline ends. Germline CDR1 is LNHNV and CDR2 is YYDKDF (reference sequence). This CDR3 contains 16 residues. The CDR3 coding sequence is TGTGCCACCAGCAGAGACCGCGGAAGCTCCTACAATGAGCAGTTCTTC. Residues: CATSRDRGSSYNEQFF. Full variable domain (rest looked up from reference TRBV15 and TRBJ2-1): DAMVIQNPRYQVTQFGKPVTLSCSQTLNHNVMYWYQQKSSQAPKLLFHYYDKDFNNEADTPDNFQSRRPNTSFCFLDIRSPGLGDTAMYLCATSRDRGSSYNEQFFGPGTRLTVL.

This clone came up a few times. This chain uses TRBV4-1 with TRBJ2-1, with D hard to call. Germline V gene lookup returns CDR1 MGHRA and CDR2 YSYEKL. The CDR3 consists of 15 residues. Trimming removed 0 bases at V and 8 bases at J, with 14 bases between. CDR3 in amino acids: CASSQDGPLRDEQFF. CDR3 nucleotides: TGCGCCAGCAGCCAAGACGGGCCCCTAAGGGATGAGCAGTTCTTC.

The J gene is TRBJ2-7, the V gene TRBV6-1; 7 positions agree with TRBD1. Trimming removed 7 bases from V and 3 bases from J; junction bases left unmatched: 12. The CDR3 sequence is 15 residues long. In germline, CDR1 is MNHNS, CDR2 SASEGT. CDR3: CASIIGQVRGYEQYF. In DNA form, the CDR3 reads TGTGCCAGCATTATAGGACAGGTGAGGGGCTACGAGCAGTACTTC.

This chain links TRBV10-1 with TRBJ2-4; D is undetermined. V dropped 0 bases and J dropped 9 bases, with 9 bases sitting between them. CDR1 and CDR2 from the germline V gene are WNHNN and SYGVQD (reference sequence). This CDR3 spans 13 amino acids. The CDR3 here is CASSESGNRIQYF. In DNA, the CDR3 is TGCGCCAGCAGTGAGTCGGGGAATCGCATTCAGTACTTC.

This clone was observed a handful of times. The chain combines TRBV18 with TRBJ2-7; D gene uncertain. The CDR3 has 13 residues. Germline-derived CDR1 and CDR2 are KGHSH and LQKENI. Trimming cost V 5 bases and J 6 bases, with 14 bases left between them. The CDR3 region has the DNA TGTGCCAGCTCATCAAGGACGGAGTTCGAGCAGTACTTC. This encodes CASSSRTEFEQYF.